This TCR beta chain is from a study of blood T cell repertoires in COVID-19. Background on the study: The United States, Italy and Spain supplied acute and convalescent COVID-19 samples. Nucleic acid was either cDNA or gDNA, and it came from T cells, B-cell-depleted T cells, or PBMCs.

The sample holds a few counts of this clone. Profiling relied on immunoSEQ multiplex PCR, and the TCRdb table lists in-frame clones only, not all of them. The sample gives around 200,000 clones, 80% to 90% of which show up once; 8.5% to 12% is in the top ten. The sequence came from an elderly woman with acute or convalescent COVID-19. Sequencing input: peripheral blood.

The CDR3 DNA follows: TGTGCCAGCTCACCCGGGACAGTCGAAGAAGCTTTCTTT. Protein product: CASSPGTVEEAFF. The chain uses TRBV18 and TRBJ1-1; 7 positions match TRBD1. The CDR3 is made up of 13 amino acids. Per the germline V gene, CDR1 is KGHSH and CDR2 is LQKENI. V lost 3 bases to trimming and J lost 8 bases; unmatched junction nucleotides: 6.